What follows are 25 T cell receptor beta chains derived from one specimen sequenced in a study of metastatic and nonmetastatic thyroid tumors. TCRdb reprocessed the PCR reads using MiXCR. The sample has tens of thousands of clones; roughly half are singletons. No patient received treatment before thyroid surgery. Material for sequencing was tumor tissue. These receptors all come from a male donor with papillary thyroid cancer or a benign thyroid nodule (not recorded which). Some clones in this sample may be carry-over from other donors' samples.

This clone was observed once. The chain employs TRBV3-1 and TRBJ2-7, with a possible D match to TRBD2 (5 bases). This CDR3 is built from 17 residues. V lost 5 bases and J 5 bases, leaving 25 bases between the germline ends. The germline V gene encodes CDR1 LGHDT and CDR2 YNNKEL (reference sequence). CDR3 region: CASSFSPGPADHHEQYF. CDR3 nucleotides: TGTGCCAGCAGCTTCTCGCCGGGTCCAGCGGACCACCACGAGCAGTACTTC.

The chain has TRBV20-1 and TRBJ2-7; D gene uncertain. CDR1 and CDR2 (germline): DFQATT, SNEGSKA (reference sequence). The CDR3 sequence is 13 residues long. V lost 5 bases, J lost 5 bases, and 16 bases lay in between. This chain's CDR3 is CSAWPGAENEQYF. The CDR3 region has the DNA TGCAGTGCTTGGCCAGGAGCTGAGAACGAGCAGTACTTC.

A single count supports this clone. The junction departs from germline at one end; a sequencing error may be responsible. V usage is TRBV30 and J usage is TRBJ2-1; 7 bases agree with TRBD2. Germline loops: CDR1 GTSNPN, CDR2 SVGIG (reference sequence). The CDR3 spans 13 residues. CDR3 DNA: TGTGCCGGGAGGGCCAGGTCTTACAATGAGCAGTTCTTC. Residues: CAGRARSYNEQFF.

The CDR3 sequence is CAWGRSLNTEAFF. Here the CDR3 DNA reads TGTGCCTGGGGACGAAGTTTGAACACTGAAGCTTTCTTT. The V and J genes are TRBV30 and TRBJ1-1; the D is unclear. The germline V gene has CDR1 GTSNPN and CDR2 SVGIG (reference sequence). V dropped 5 bases and J dropped 0 bases, with 10 bases sitting between them. The CDR3 contains 13 residues.

The V and J genes are TRBV20-1 and TRBJ1-3; 7 bases fit TRBD1. The ends lost 5 bases at V and 0 bases at J; junction bases unmatched: 13. The CDR3 has 17 amino acids. The germline CDR1 and CDR2 sequences are DFQATT and SNEGSKA (reference sequence). CDR3 sequence (DNA): TGCAGTGCTCGGCCGGGACAGCTAGCCGTCTCTGGAAACACCATATATTTT. Protein: CSARPGQLAVSGNTIYF.

J is TRBJ2-7 and V is TRBV5-1; 8 bases line up with TRBD1. CDR1 is SGHRS and CDR2 is YFSETQ in the germline V gene. V shed 0 bases and J 2 bases; nucleotides not matched to a gene: 4. The CDR3 loop spans 15 amino acids. The CDR3 here is CASSLGTGITYEQYF. CDR3 nucleotide sequence: TGCGCCAGCAGCTTGGGGACAGGGATAACCTACGAGCAGTACTTC.

This chain uses TRBV30 with TRBJ2-7; a weak D match, TRBD2 (5 bases). Germline loops: CDR1 GTSNPN, CDR2 SVGIG (reference sequence). Between the trimmed V and J ends, which lost 4 bases and 6 bases, there was a span of 19 bases. CDR3 size: 14 residues. The CDR3 nucleotides are TGTGCCTGGAAATTACGAGGGATAGCAGGCGAGCAGTACTTC. This sequence encodes CAWKLRGIAGEQYF.

CDR3 sequence: CASSRQSGGASLFTGELFF. The CDR3 DNA is TGTGCCAGCAGCCGACAAAGCGGGGGGGCTTCTCTTTTCACCGGGGAGCTGTTTTTT. This rearrangement joins TRBV11-2 to TRBJ2-2; 10 bases fit TRBD2. Germline CDR1 is SGHAT and CDR2 is FQNNGV. V dropped 5 bases and J dropped 4; count of bases not matched to a gene: 16. The CDR3 has 19 residues.

The genes are TRBV11-3 and TRBJ1-2; possible D gene TRBD1, 6 bases. The CDR3 covers 13 residues. CDR1 is SGHNT and CDR2 is YENEEA in the germline V gene. Trimming removed 4 bases from V and 4 bases from J, with 10 bases in between. The CDR3 loop reads CASSSQGGYGYTF. The CDR3 DNA reads TGTGCCAGCAGCTCACAGGGAGGCTATGGCTACACCTTC.

The CDR3 is CASRLAGASYEQYF. CDR3 sequence (DNA): TGTGCCAGCAGACTAGCGGGGGCCTCCTACGAGCAGTACTTC. The rearrangement uses TRBV6-1 and TRBJ2-7, with 11 bases that match TRBD2. V trimming: 6 bases; J trimming: 0 bases; junction bases outside the gene matches: 1. This CDR3 has 14 amino acids. The germline CDR1 and CDR2 sequences are MNHNS and SASEGT.

V is TRBV30 and J is TRBJ2-1, with TRBD1 matching over 8 bases. The CDR3 extends over 13 amino acids. Germline V gene lookup returns CDR1 GTSNPN and CDR2 SVGIG (reference sequence). Trimming removed 7 bases from V and 7 bases from J; junction bases left unmatched: 9. The CDR3 sequence: CAYIGQGRNEQFF. DNA for the CDR3: TGTGCCTATATCGGACAGGGAAGAAATGAGCAGTTCTTC. The full variable domain, rest sourced from reference TRBV30 and TRBJ2-1, is SQTIHQWPATLVQPVGSPLSLECTVEGTSNPNLYWYRQAAGRGLQLLFYSVGIGQISSEVPQNLSASRPQDRQFILSSKKLLLSDSGFYLCAYIGQGRNEQFFGPGTRLTVL.

This rearrangement joins TRBV20-1 to TRBJ2-1; 8 bases align to TRBD2. CDR1 and CDR2 (germline): DFQATT, SNEGSKA (reference sequence). Germline trimming cut 4 bases from V and 6 bases from J; bases unmatched to any gene: 17. The CDR3 is 17 amino acids. In nucleotides, the CDR3 is TGCAGTGCTAAGTCACAGGGAATGGGCGGGAGGCGCAATGAGCAGTTCTTC. Encoded protein: CSAKSQGMGGRRNEQFF.

The genes are TRBV20-1 and TRBJ2-1; 8 bases match TRBD1. This CDR3 region has 16 residues. The V gene end was trimmed by 2 bases and the J gene end by 3 bases; junction bases not matched to a gene: 9. The germline V gene has CDR1 DFQATT and CDR2 SNEGSKA (reference sequence). DNA for the CDR3: TGCAGTGCTAGAATTCCAACAGGGGGGAACTACAATGAGCAGTTCTTC. Its protein product is CSARIPTGGNYNEQFF.

The V and J genes are TRBV7-3 and TRBJ2-3; perhaps TRBD2 as D (7 bases). Germline V gene data show CDR1 as SGHTA and CDR2 as FQGTGA. The CDR3 has 14 residues. V lost 5 bases to trimming and J lost 6 bases, with 15 bases between them. As DNA, the CDR3 is TGTGCCAGCAGCCCGCAAGGGGGGGCCGATACGCAGTATTTT. Translating gives CASSPQGGADTQYF. The variable domain in full, with the rest retrieved from reference TRBV7-3 and TRBJ2-3, is GAGVSQTPSNKVTEKGKYVELRCDPISGHTALYWYRQSLGQGPEFLIYFQGTGAADDSGLPNDRFFAVRPEGSVSTLKIQRTERGDSAVYLCASSPQGGADTQYFGPGTRLTVL.

The chain joins TRBV20-1 to TRBJ1-5; D is unclear. The germline V gene has CDR1 DFQATT and CDR2 SNEGSKA (reference sequence). V lost 4 bases and J 6 bases, leaving 19 bases between the germline ends. The CDR3 contains 15 residues. CDR3 bases: TGCAGTGCTACCTCGGACTGGTCACGGGGTCAGCCCCAGCATTTT. It is translated as CSATSDWSRGQPQHF.

This clone turned up a few times. This chain links TRBV19 with TRBJ1-5, with D perhaps TRBD1 (5 bases). Trimming shortened V by 6 bases and J by 7 bases, and 16 bases separated the two germline ends. This CDR3 has 14 residues. Germline values: CDR1 LNHDA, CDR2 SQIVND (reference sequence). CDR3 nucleotides: TGTGCCAGTAGCCCTACTCCAGGGATCCAGCCCCAGCATTTT. It specifies CASSPTPGIQPQHF.

This clone showed up just a few times. V usage is TRBV12-5 and J usage is TRBJ2-3; D perhaps matches TRBD1 (5 bases). Germline V gene sequence: CDR1 LGHNT, CDR2 FRNRAP. This CDR3 region has 14 residues. V lost 0 bases and J lost 3, with 7 bases in between. CDR3 amino acids: CASGLVGETDTQYF. The CDR3 DNA sequence: TGTGCTAGTGGTTTGGTAGGGGAAACAGATACGCAGTATTTT.

By share, this clone counts as medium-sized. The chain is built from TRBV27 and TRBJ2-1; the D gene could be TRBD1 or TRBD2 (5 bases each). This CDR3 is built from 15 residues. CDR1 is MNHEY and CDR2 is SMNVEV in the germline V gene (reference sequence). Trimming removed 7 bases at V and 4 bases at J, with 17 bases between. This CDR3 reads CASKNMGRTYNEQFF. The CDR3 DNA reads as TGTGCCAGCAAGAACATGGGGCGGACTTACAATGAGCAGTTCTTC.

The chain uses TRBV11-1 and TRBJ2-7; D is unclear. The length of the CDR3 is 12 residues. Trimming cost V 5 bases and J 6 bases, with 11 bases left between them. The germline V gene encodes CDR1 SGHAT and CDR2 FQDESV (reference sequence). The DNA of the CDR3 is TGTGCCAGCAGCGGAAAGGTAGTCGAGCAGTACTTC. The encoded protein is CASSGKVVEQYF.

The rearrangement uses TRBV19 and TRBJ1-2; 8 positions agree with TRBD1. After removal of 8 bases from V and 4 bases from J, the junction contained 6 bases not matched to a gene. Looked up from germline, CDR1 is LNHDA and CDR2 is SQIVND (reference sequence). The CDR3 length is 13 residues. CDR3 sequence: CASHRDRGYGYTF. For the CDR3, the DNA is TGTGCCAGTCATCGTGACAGGGGCTATGGCTACACCTTC.

V is TRBV20-1 and J is TRBJ2-3; D uncertain. The CDR3 length is 14 residues. Germline CDR1 reads DFQATT; CDR2 reads SNEGSKA (reference sequence). The V gene lost 4 bases and the J gene lost 0 bases, with 11 bases spanning the gap. CDR3 amino acids: CSAKDGTSTDTQYF. The CDR3 DNA follows: TGCAGTGCTAAGGACGGAACTAGCACAGATACGCAGTATTTT.

This chain connects TRBV7-2 to TRBJ1-5; the D gene is possibly TRBD1 (5 bases). Germline-derived CDR1 and CDR2 are SGHTA and FQGNSA. The CDR3 has 15 residues. V lost 7 bases and J lost 1, with 14 bases in between. CDR3: CASNIGTESNQPQHF. In DNA, the CDR3 is TGTGCCAGCAATATCGGGACTGAGAGCAATCAGCCCCAGCATTTT.

This clone has more than one count but fewer than ten. The chain has TRBV13 and TRBJ1-1; a weak D match, TRBD1 (5 bases). V dropped 4 bases and J dropped 1 base, with 7 bases sitting between them. The CDR3 is 13 residues long. The V gene's germline CDR1 is PRHDT and CDR2 FYEKMQ (reference sequence). The CDR3 bases are TGTGCCAGCAGCTCGGACAAGAACACTGAAGCTTTCTTT. Translated: CASSSDKNTEAFF.

In this sample, this clone turned up a few times. The chain couples TRBV6-1 to TRBJ1-5; a weak D match, TRBD1 (5 bases). The germline V and J ends were trimmed by 4 bases and 4 bases, with 11 bases remaining between them. Germline V lookup: CDR1 MNHNS, CDR2 SASEGT. This CDR3 is 14 amino acids long. CDR3 protein: CASSASTENQPQHF. The CDR3 DNA is TGTGCCAGCAGTGCTTCGACAGAAAATCAGCCCCAGCATTTT.

The chain links TRBV6-2 or TRBV6-3 to TRBJ1-1; 8 bases are shared with TRBD1. Trimming removed 5 bases from V and 7 bases from J; junction bases left unmatched: 21. The V gene's germline CDR1 is MNHEY and CDR2 SVGEGT. CDR3 length: 18 residues. The CDR3 protein is CASSLIRRGRINFGEAFF. CDR3 nucleotides: TGTGCCAGCAGTCTCATTCGCAGGGGGCGCATAAACTTCGGTGAAGCTTTCTTT.